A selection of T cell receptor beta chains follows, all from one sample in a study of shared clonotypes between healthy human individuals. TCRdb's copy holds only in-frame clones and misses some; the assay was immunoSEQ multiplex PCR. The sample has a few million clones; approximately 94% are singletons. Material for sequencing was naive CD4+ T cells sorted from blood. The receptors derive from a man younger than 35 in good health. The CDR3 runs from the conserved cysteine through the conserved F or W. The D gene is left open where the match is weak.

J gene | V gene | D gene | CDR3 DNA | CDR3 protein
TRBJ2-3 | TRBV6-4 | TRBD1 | TGTGCCACCCGTCGGCAGGGGGATAGTACGCAGTATTTT | CATRRQGDSTQYF
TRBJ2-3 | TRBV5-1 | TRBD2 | TGCGCCAGCAGCCCGCCGGGACTAGCGGACAACACAGATACGCAGTATTTT | CASSPPGLADNTDTQYF
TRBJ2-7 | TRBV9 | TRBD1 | TGTGCCAGCAGCGTCGATCCGGGACAGGGTTCCTACGAGCAGTACTTC | CASSVDPGQGSYEQYF
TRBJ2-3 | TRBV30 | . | TGTGCCTGGAAAATCGGAGCTAGCACAGATACGCAGTATTTT | CAWKIGASTDTQYF
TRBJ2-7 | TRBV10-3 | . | TGTGCCATCAGTAATAGCGGAGGAATGTACGAGCAGTACTTC | CAISNSGGMYEQYF
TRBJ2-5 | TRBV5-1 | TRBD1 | TGCGCCAGCAGGCCAACAGGGGATAGAGAGACCCAGTACTTC | CASRPTGDRETQYF
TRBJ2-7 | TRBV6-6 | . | TGTGCCAGCAGTTATGGGGACTCCTTCCCCCAGCAGTACTTC | CASSYGDSFPQQYF
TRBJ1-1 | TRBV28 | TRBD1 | TGTGCCAGCAGTTACAGGGGTACTGAAGCTTTCTTT | CASSYRGTEAFF
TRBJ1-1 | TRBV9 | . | TGTGCCAGCAGCGTCCGTCCCCAGCTCGGCGACTCTAACACTGAAGCTTTCTTT | CASSVRPQLGDSNTEAFF
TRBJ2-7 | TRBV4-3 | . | TGCGCCAGCAGCCAAGATGGGGGACACACGGTCGAGCAGTACTTC | CASSQDGGHTVEQYF
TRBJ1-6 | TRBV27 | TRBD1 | TGTGCCAGCAGTTTGAAACAGGGGGCATCACCCCTCCACTTT | CASSLKQGASPLHF
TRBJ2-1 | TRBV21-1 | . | TGTGCCAGCAGCACTAGGGGGACTAGCATCAATGAGCAGTTCTTC | CASSTRGTSINEQFF
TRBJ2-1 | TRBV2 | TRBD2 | TGTGCCAGCAGATCGGGAGGCACCTACAATGAGCAGTTCTTC | CASRSGGTYNEQFF
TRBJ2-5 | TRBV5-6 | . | TGTGCCAGCAGCTTGACTGGGCAAGGACCCTTTCAAGAGACCCAGTACTTC | CASSLTGQGPFQETQYF
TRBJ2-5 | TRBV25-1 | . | TGTGCCAGCGTGGGGGGCCAAGAGACCCAGTACTTC | CASVGGQETQYF